Listed here are 20 T cell receptor beta chains from one sample, sequenced in a study of OX40 agonist ivuxolimab in advanced cancers. Sequenced by immunoSEQ multiplex PCR; TCRdb stores in-frame clones only, minus some. Of about 120,000 clones listed, 89% are singletons. Specimen: CD4+ or CD8+ T cells sorted from blood, collected in a trial of the OX40 agonist ivuxolimab. These TCRs come from an adult with an advanced solid tumor such as melanoma, head and neck, liver or kidney cancer.

The V gene is TRBV19, the J gene TRBJ2-3, with no clear D. The CDR3 runs to 14 residues. V gave up 5 bases and J gave up 3 bases, with 12 bases separating them. Germline V gene lookup returns CDR1 LNHDA and CDR2 SQIVND (reference sequence). CDR3: CASSPSVVTDTQYF. CDR3 DNA sequence: TGTGCCAGTAGTCCCAGCGTAGTGACAGATACGCAGTATTTT.

V usage is TRBV18 and J usage is TRBJ2-5, with D perhaps given as TRBD1 or TRBD2 (5 bases each). Trimming removed 6 bases from V and 3 bases from J, with 17 bases in between. CDR1 is KGHSH and CDR2 is LQKENI in the germline V gene. The CDR3 is 15 amino acids. Written as DNA, the CDR3 is TGTGCCAGCTCGCGGCTCGGGGTAGGGGAAGAGACCCAGTACTTC. Its protein product is CASSRLGVGEETQYF.

This clone showed up just once. The V and J genes are TRBV19 and TRBJ1-2, with TRBD1 matching 8 bases. This CDR3 has 17 residues. From germline, CDR1 is LNHDA and CDR2 SQIVND (reference sequence). V lost 5 bases, J lost 8 bases, and 19 bases stayed unmatched. The CDR3 DNA is TGTGCCAGTAGTCCACGAACCACCGGGACAGGATACCAGGGCTACACCTTC. Protein product: CASSPRTTGTGYQGYTF.

V gene TRBV4-1 combines with J gene TRBJ1-3; 8 bases map to TRBD1. The CDR3 is made up of 16 amino acids. V shed 3 bases and J 0 bases; nucleotides not matched to a gene: 4. Germline CDR1 reads MGHRA; CDR2 reads YSYEKL. This chain's CDR3 is CASSQDRVGSGNTIYF. Here the CDR3 DNA reads TGCGCCAGCAGCCAGGACAGGGTGGGCTCTGGAAACACCATATATTTT.

The chain recombines TRBV28 with TRBJ2-2; D might be TRBD2 (7 bases). Germline V lookup: CDR1 MDHEN, CDR2 SYDVKM. The CDR3 loop spans 14 amino acids. V was pared by 10 bases and J by 5 bases, with 17 bases between. This CDR3 reads CAILGGGRTGELFF. CDR3 DNA sequence: TGTGCCATCCTGGGGGGCGGGAGAACCGGGGAGCTGTTTTTT.

The CDR3 here is CASSRDSQFTDTQYF. DNA for the CDR3: TGTGCCAGCAGTCGGGACAGCCAGTTCACAGATACGCAGTATTTT. The V gene is TRBV28, the J gene TRBJ2-3; TRBD1 aligns across 7 bases. The CDR3 contains 15 residues. Germline CDR1 MDHEN, CDR2 SYDVKM. The V and J ends lost 5 bases and 2 bases, in that order; junction bases with no gene match: 7. The full variable domain, completed using reference TRBV28 and TRBJ2-3, is DVKVTQSSRYLVKRTGEKVFLECVQDMDHENMFWYRQDPGLGLRLIYFSYDVKMKEKGDIPEGYSVSREKKERFSLILESASTNQTSMYLCASSRDSQFTDTQYFGPGTRLTVL.

V gene TRBV4-2 combines with J gene TRBJ1-1; no clear D. Germline V gives CDR1 LGHNA, CDR2 YNFKEQ. Trimming left V 2 bases short and J 4 bases short, with 8 bases between. The CDR3 runs to 13 residues. The CDR3 DNA follows: TGTGCCAGCAGCCAAAGGAAAAGCACTGAAGCTTTCTTT. It yields the protein CASSQRKSTEAFF.

The chain couples TRBV14 to TRBJ2-1; 11 nucleotides line up with TRBD2. The germline V gene encodes CDR1 SGHDN and CDR2 FVKESK. V lost 4 bases to trimming and J lost 4 bases; unmatched junction nucleotides: 18. This CDR3 comprises 20 residues. The CDR3 reads CASSLRLLGLAEGTYNEQFF. Here the CDR3 DNA reads TGTGCCAGCAGCCTACGGCTCTTGGGACTAGCGGAAGGGACATACAATGAGCAGTTCTTC.

In this sample, this clone turned up once. The genes are TRBV2 and TRBJ1-6; D is ambiguous. The CDR3 extends over 12 amino acids. Trimming pared 6 bases from V and 8 bases from J, leaving 8 bases between. From germline, CDR1 is SNHLY and CDR2 FYNNEI. This chain's CDR3 is CASRADYSPLHF. CDR3 in DNA: TGTGCCAGCAGGGCAGACTATTCACCCCTCCACTTT.

This chain joins TRBV5-1 and TRBJ1-1, with a weak D call TRBD1 (6 bases). The V end lost 3 bases, the J end lost 0 bases, and 21 bases lay between the germline ends. The CDR3 extends over 18 amino acids. Germline CDR1 SGHRS, CDR2 YFSETQ. CDR3 in DNA: TGCGCCAGCAGCTCACGCGGGACAACAGAACTCATGAACACTGAAGCTTTCTTT. Translated, it gives CASSSRGTTELMNTEAFF.

This chain uses TRBV18 with TRBJ2-7; a possible D gene is TRBD1 (7 bases). Germline V gene lookup returns CDR1 KGHSH and CDR2 LQKENI. CDR3 size: 13 residues. The V and J ends lost 3 bases and 4 bases respectively, with 10 bases between them. The CDR3 sequence is CASSPAGGYEQYF. The CDR3 DNA reads as TGTGCCAGCTCACCGGCAGGGGGGTACGAGCAGTACTTC.

The chain links TRBV6-1 to TRBJ1-1; D gene uncertain. CDR1 MNHNS and CDR2 SASEGT come from the germline V gene. V lost 1 base to trimming and J lost 10 bases, with 13 bases between them. CDR3 length: 13 amino acids. CDR3 sequence: CASSEGADNLAFF. In nucleotides, the CDR3 is TGTGCCAGCAGTGAAGGGGCAGATAATCTAGCTTTCTTT.

This chain connects TRBV7-2 to TRBJ2-7; 8 bases line up with TRBD2. The junction had 10 bases not matched to a gene; V was cut back by 4 bases and J by 5 bases. Germline-derived CDR1 and CDR2 are SGHTA and FQGNSA. The CDR3 has 15 amino acids. CDR3 region: CASSSRTSSGNEQYF. The DNA for the CDR3 is TGTGCCAGCAGCTCCAGGACTAGCTCAGGCAACGAGCAGTACTTC.

The chain carries TRBV6-6 and TRBJ2-2; D is unresolved. V lost 0 bases to trimming and J lost 5 bases, with 7 bases between them. The germline CDR1 and CDR2 sequences are MNHNY and SVGAGI (reference sequence). The CDR3 runs to 14 residues. In nucleotides, the CDR3 is TGTGCCAGCAGTTACTCGATAGGGACCGGGGAGCTGTTTTTT. Encoded protein: CASSYSIGTGELFF.

The CDR3 region has the DNA TGCGCCAGCAGCGCAGGGACTAGAGAGACCCAGTACTTC. It codes for CASSAGTRETQYF. J is TRBJ2-5 and V is TRBV4-3; 8 bases fit TRBD2. The V gene's germline CDR1 is LGHNA and CDR2 YSLEER. The CDR3 is 13 amino acids. J lost 4 bases, V lost 5 bases, and 3 bases had no gene match.

The chain joins TRBV5-5 to TRBJ2-7; D is possibly TRBD1 (6 bases). The germline CDR1 and CDR2 sequences are SGHKS and YYEKEE (reference sequence). There are 14 residues in the CDR3. Deletions cut 0 bases from V and 4 bases from J, with 11 bases between. The CDR3 region has the DNA TGTGCCAGCAGCTTGGAACAGGGTCCGTACGAGCAGTACTTC. Its translation: CASSLEQGPYEQYF.

The chain employs TRBV28 and TRBJ1-4, with 9 bases lining up with TRBD1. V shed 5 bases, J shed 6 bases, and the junction held 7 bases outside the gene matches. There are 15 residues in the CDR3. CDR1 and CDR2 (germline): MDHEN, SYDVKM. The CDR3 region is CASSSPGQGHEKLFF. Here the CDR3 DNA reads TGTGCCAGCAGTAGTCCGGGACAGGGCCATGAAAAACTGTTTTTT.

The chain couples TRBV27 to TRBJ2-5, with TRBD2 matching 12 bases. The V gene's germline CDR1 is MNHEY and CDR2 SMNVEV (reference sequence). The CDR3 consists of 18 residues. Trimming took 0 bases from V and 4 from J; bases not matched to a gene: 9. This CDR3 reads CASSLSILAGGPRETQYF. The CDR3, as DNA: TGTGCCAGCAGTTTATCGATCCTAGCGGGAGGGCCCCGAGAGACCCAGTACTTC.

The chain links TRBV16 to TRBJ2-7; 11 nucleotides agree with TRBD2. After removal of 7 bases from V and 10 bases from J, the junction contained 9 bases not matched to a gene. Germline CDR1 and CDR2: KGHSY and FQNENV. The CDR3 extends over 13 amino acids. The CDR3 DNA sequence: TGTGCCAGCATCGAGGGGACTAGCGGAAAACAGTACTTC. Its translation: CASIEGTSGKQYF.

J is TRBJ1-2 and V is TRBV14, with 7 bases lining up with TRBD1. Germline CDR1 is SGHDN and CDR2 is FVKESK. The CDR3 spans 13 residues. The V segment lost 3 bases and the J segment 6 bases; nucleotides outside the gene matches: 4. The CDR3: CASSHDREDGYTF. DNA of the CDR3: TGTGCCAGCAGCCACGACAGGGAGGATGGCTACACCTTC.